A single sample gave rise to the 9 T cell receptor beta chains below, sequenced in a study of technical replicates of blood from a handful of donors. Some clones are missing from TCRdb's copy, which holds only in-frame ones; the method was immunoSEQ multiplex PCR. The sample has around 70,000 clones, around 97% seen once. Sequenced input: T cells isolated from PBMCs. Every receptor here comes from a human donor in good health.

This clone was observed a single time. The junction shows a germline mismatch at one end, possibly a read error. The rearrangement links TRBV7-7 to TRBJ2-7, with 8 bases fitting TRBD1. Germline assignment: CDR1 SSHAT and CDR2 FNYEAQ (reference sequence). The CDR3 contains 16 residues. CDR3 DNA sequence: TGTGCTAGCAGTCGATCCCCGGGACAGGTCCTTGGGGAGCAGTACTTC. As protein: CASSRSPGQVLGEQYF.

The chain couples TRBV19 to TRBJ2-5; 12 positions agree with TRBD2. Germline V gives CDR1 LNHDA, CDR2 SQIVND (reference sequence). V shed 8 bases, J shed 5 bases, and the junction held 9 bases outside the gene matches. This CDR3 spans 15 amino acids. The CDR3 DNA reads as TGTGCCAGTGGGCTAGCGGGAGGGCCTTGGGAGACCCAGTACTTC. This encodes CASGLAGGPWETQYF.

The chain links TRBV4-1 to TRBJ1-1; D gene ambiguous. The germline gives CDR1 MGHRA, CDR2 YSYEKL. V was clipped by 0 bases and J by 5 bases, with 13 bases between them. This CDR3 has 15 residues. The CDR3 sequence: CASSQDQVSETEAFF. The CDR3 bases are TGCGCCAGCAGCCAAGATCAGGTCTCAGAGACTGAAGCTTTCTTT.

V is TRBV27 and J is TRBJ1-1, with a tentative D call TRBD1 (6 bases). This CDR3 is 15 amino acids long. CDR1 is MNHEY and CDR2 is SMNVEV in the germline V gene (reference sequence). V lost 0 bases and J lost 0, with 8 bases in between. CDR3 residues: CASSLSGGLNTEAFF. CDR3 DNA: TGTGCCAGCAGTTTATCGGGGGGGCTGAACACTGAAGCTTTCTTT.

The J gene is TRBJ2-7, the V gene TRBV4-1; D gene uncertain. The CDR3 is 17 residues long. CDR1 is MGHRA and CDR2 is YSYEKL in the germline V gene. V lost 0 bases to trimming and J lost 5 bases, with 20 bases between them. CDR3 sequence reads: CASSQDTWARPSNEQYF. The DNA for the CDR3 is TGCGCCAGCAGCCAAGACACGTGGGCCCGGCCTTCCAACGAGCAGTACTTC.

The chain joins TRBV18 to TRBJ1-1; the D gene is possibly TRBD1 (6 bases). This CDR3 has 14 amino acids. Germline loops: CDR1 KGHSH, CDR2 LQKENI. V shed 2 bases and J shed 3 bases, with 10 bases lying between them. This CDR3 reads CASSPNRADTEAFF. The CDR3 DNA follows: TGTGCCAGCTCACCAAACAGGGCGGACACTGAAGCTTTCTTT.

The chain carries TRBV29-1 and TRBJ1-2; TRBD1 agrees at 10 bases. V dropped 5 bases and J dropped 4; count of bases not matched to a gene: 7. CDR1 SQVTM and CDR2 ANQGSEA come from the germline V gene. The CDR3 is 14 amino acids. CDR3 sequence reads: CSVSGTGAVYGYTF. DNA of the CDR3: TGCAGCGTTTCCGGGACAGGGGCGGTCTATGGCTACACCTTC. Combining the CDR3 with reference TRBV29-1 and TRBJ1-2 gives the whole variable domain SAVISQKPSRDICQRGTSLTIQCQVDSQVTMMFWYRQQPGQSLTLIATANQGSEATYESGFVIDKFPISRPNLTFSTLTVSNMSPEDSSIYLCSVSGTGAVYGYTFGSGTRLTVV.

The CDR3 is CASSESISDKYYGYTF. The CDR3 nucleotides read TGCGCCAGCAGTGAGTCGATTTCGGACAAGTACTATGGCTACACCTTC. The V and J genes are TRBV10-1 and TRBJ1-2; D might be TRBD1 (5 bases). The CDR3 extends over 16 amino acids. Deletions cut 0 bases from V and 3 bases from J, with 14 bases between. Looked up from germline, CDR1 is WNHNN and CDR2 is SYGVQD (reference sequence).

The genes are TRBV11-2 and TRBJ2-2; 8 bases line up with TRBD2. CDR1 is SGHAT, CDR2 FQNNGV, per germline. The CDR3 runs to 13 residues. Trimming removed 4 bases from V and 9 bases from J; junction bases left unmatched: 4. As DNA, the CDR3 is TGTGCCAGCAGCTCCCTAGCGGGCAGGGAGCTGTTTTTT. Translated: CASSSLAGRELFF. Using reference TRBV11-2 and TRBJ2-2 for the parts outside the CDR3, the full variable domain is EAGVAQSPRYKIIEKRQSVAFWCNPISGHATLYWYQQILGQGPKLLIQFQNNGVVDDSQLPKDRFSAERLKGVDSTLKIQPAKLEDSAVYLCASSSLAGRELFFGEGSRLTVL.